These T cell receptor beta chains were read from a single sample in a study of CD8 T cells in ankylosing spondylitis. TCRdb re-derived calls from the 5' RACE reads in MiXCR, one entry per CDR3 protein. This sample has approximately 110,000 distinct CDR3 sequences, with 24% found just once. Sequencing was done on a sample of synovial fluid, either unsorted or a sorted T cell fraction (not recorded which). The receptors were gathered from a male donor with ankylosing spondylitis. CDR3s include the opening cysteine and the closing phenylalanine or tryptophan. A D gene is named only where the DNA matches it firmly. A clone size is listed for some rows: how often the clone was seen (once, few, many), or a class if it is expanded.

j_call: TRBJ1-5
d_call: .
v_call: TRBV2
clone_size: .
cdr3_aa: CASIPDSNQPQHF
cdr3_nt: TGTGCCAGCATACCCGATAGTAATCAGCCCCAGCATTTT

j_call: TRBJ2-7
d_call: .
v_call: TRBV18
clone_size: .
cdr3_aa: CASSPSGHRTNEQYF
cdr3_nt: TGTGCCAGCTCACCGTCGGGACACCGGACAAACGAGCAGTACTTC

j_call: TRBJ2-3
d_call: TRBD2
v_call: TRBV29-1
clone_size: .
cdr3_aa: CSVAERGSTDTQYF
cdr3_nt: TGCAGCGTTGCGGAGCGGGGTAGCACAGATACGCAGTATTTT

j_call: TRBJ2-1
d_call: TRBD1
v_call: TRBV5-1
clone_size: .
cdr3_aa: CASSSQPGQRYNEQFF
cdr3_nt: TGCGCCAGCAGCTCACAACCGGGACAGAGATACAATGAGCAGTTCTTC

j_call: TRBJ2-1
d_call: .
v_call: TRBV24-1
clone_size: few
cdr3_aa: CATSDVYNEQFF
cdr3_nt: TGTGCCACCAGTGATGTGTACAATGAGCAGTTCTTC

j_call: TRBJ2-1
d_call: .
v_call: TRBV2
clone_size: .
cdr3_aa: CASSEVAARRFF
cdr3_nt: TGTGCCAGCAGTGAAGTGGCCGCCCGACGGTTCTTC

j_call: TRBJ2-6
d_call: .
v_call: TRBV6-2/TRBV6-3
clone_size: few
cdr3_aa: CAISGKEAGANVLTF
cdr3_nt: TGTGCCATCTCAGGGAAAGAGGCTGGGGCCAACGTCCTGACTTTC

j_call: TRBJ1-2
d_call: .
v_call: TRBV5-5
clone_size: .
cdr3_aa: CASSSLPEGYGYTF
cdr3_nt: TGTGCCAGCAGCTCCCTACCGGAGGGGTATGGCTACACCTTC

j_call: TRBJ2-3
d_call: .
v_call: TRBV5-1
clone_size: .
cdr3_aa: CASSLGAGHEDTQYF
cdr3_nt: TGCGCCAGCAGCTTGGGTGCGGGACATGAGGATACGCAGTATTTT

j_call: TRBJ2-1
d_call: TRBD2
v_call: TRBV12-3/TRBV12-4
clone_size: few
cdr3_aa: CASNIIPSGRASEQFF
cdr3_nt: TGTGCCAGCAATATCATACCTAGCGGGAGGGCCTCTGAGCAGTTCTTC

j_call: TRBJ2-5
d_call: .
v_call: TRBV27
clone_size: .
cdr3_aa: CASSLSLYRKETQYF
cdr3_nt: TGTGCCAGCAGTTTATCGTTGTACAGAAAAGAGACCCAGTACTTC

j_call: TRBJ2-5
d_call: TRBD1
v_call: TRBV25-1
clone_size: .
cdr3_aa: CASRNRGSETQYF
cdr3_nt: TGTGCCAGCAGAAACAGGGGTTCGGAGACCCAGTACTTC

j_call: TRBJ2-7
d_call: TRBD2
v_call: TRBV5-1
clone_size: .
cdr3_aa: CASSSSAGETYEQYF
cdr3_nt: TGCGCCAGCAGCAGCTCAGCGGGAGAGACGTACGAGCAGTACTTC

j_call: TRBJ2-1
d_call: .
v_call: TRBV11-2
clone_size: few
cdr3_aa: CASSLDLGLGAREQFF
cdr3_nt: TGTGCCAGCAGCTTAGATCTAGGGCTGGGAGCCCGTGAGCAGTTCTTC

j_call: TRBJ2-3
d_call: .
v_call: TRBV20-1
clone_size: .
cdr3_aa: CSASGVWRGSDTQYF
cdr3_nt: TGCAGTGCTAGTGGGGTCTGGCGGGGTTCAGATACGCAGTATTTT

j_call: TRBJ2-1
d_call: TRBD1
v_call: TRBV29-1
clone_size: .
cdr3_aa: CSVGQGALGEQFF
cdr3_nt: TGCAGCGTTGGACAGGGGGCCCTGGGTGAGCAGTTCTTC

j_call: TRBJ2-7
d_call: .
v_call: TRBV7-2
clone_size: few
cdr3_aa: CASSSGSGSYEQYF
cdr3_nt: TGTGCCAGCAGCTCAGGATCGGGTTCCTACGAGCAGTACTTC

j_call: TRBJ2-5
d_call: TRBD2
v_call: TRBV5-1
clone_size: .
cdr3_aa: CASSLVGTSGSGETQYF
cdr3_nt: TGCGCCAGCAGCTTGGTGGGGACTAGCGGGAGCGGAGAGACCCAGTACTTC

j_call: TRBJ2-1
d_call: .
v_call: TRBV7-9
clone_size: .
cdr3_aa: CASSPGTYNEQFF
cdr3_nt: TGTGCCAGCAGCCCCGGAACTTACAATGAGCAGTTCTTC

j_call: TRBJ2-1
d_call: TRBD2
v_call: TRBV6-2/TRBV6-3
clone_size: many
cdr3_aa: CASSYHLAGGYNEQFF
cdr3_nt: TGTGCCAGCAGTTACCATCTAGCGGGAGGTTACAATGAGCAGTTCTTC

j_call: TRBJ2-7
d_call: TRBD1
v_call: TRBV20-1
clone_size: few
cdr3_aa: CSATPSRGPGEQYF
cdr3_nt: TGCAGTGCAACTCCTTCCAGGGGGCCGGGCGAGCAGTACTTC

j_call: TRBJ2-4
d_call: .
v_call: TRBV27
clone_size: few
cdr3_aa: CASSLWSGVGGSNIQYF
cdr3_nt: TGTGCCAGCAGTTTATGGTCGGGGGTAGGCGGTTCAAACATTCAGTACTTC

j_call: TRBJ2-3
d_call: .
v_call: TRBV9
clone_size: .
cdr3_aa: CASAGSTDTQYF
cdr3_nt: TGTGCCAGCGCAGGGAGCACAGATACGCAGTATTTT

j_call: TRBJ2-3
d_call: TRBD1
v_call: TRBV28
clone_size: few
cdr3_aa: CASSLGTGGPDTQYF
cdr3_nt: TGTGCCAGCAGTCTAGGGACAGGGGGCCCAGATACGCAGTATTTT

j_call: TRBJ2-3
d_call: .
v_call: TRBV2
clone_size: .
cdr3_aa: CARNTGTDTQYF
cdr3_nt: TGTGCCAGGAATACAGGGACAGATACGCAGTATTTT

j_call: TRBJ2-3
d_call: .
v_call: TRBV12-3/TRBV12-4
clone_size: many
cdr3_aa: CASSSQGTQYF
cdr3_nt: TGTGCCAGCAGTTCGCAGGGTACGCAGTATTTT

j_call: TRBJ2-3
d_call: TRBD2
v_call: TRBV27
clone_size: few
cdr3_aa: CASSLKTSAVLPDTQYF
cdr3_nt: TGTGCCAGCAGTTTAAAGACTAGCGCGGTTTTGCCAGATACGCAGTATTTT

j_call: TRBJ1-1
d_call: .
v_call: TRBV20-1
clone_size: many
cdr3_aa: CSARDVTGVRVAFF
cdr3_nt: TGCAGTGCTAGAGATGTGACGGGCGTCAGGGTGGCTTTCTTT

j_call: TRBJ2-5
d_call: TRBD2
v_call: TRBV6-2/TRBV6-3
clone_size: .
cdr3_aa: CASSYTTSGRLVETQYF
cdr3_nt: TGTGCCAGCAGTTACACGACTAGCGGGAGGTTGGTGGAGACCCAGTACTTC

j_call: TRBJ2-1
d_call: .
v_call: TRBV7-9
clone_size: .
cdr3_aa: CASSFFVQYEQFF
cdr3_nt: TGTGCCAGCAGCTTTTTCGTGCAGTATGAGCAGTTCTTC

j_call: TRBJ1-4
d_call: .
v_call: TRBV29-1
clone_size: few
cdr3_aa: CSVLNEKLFF
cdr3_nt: TGCAGCGTCCTAAATGAAAAACTGTTTTTT

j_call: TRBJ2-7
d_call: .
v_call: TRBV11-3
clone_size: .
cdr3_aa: CASSQGGSNEQYF
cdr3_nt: TGTGCCAGCAGCCAAGGAGGGTCAAATGAGCAGTACTTC

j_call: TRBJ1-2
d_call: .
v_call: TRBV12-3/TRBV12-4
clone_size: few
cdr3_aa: CASSFEARSYGYTF
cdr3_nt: TGTGCCAGCAGTTTCGAGGCCCGCTCCTATGGCTACACCTTC

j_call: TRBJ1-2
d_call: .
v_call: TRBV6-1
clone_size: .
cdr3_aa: CASSPKTGPNYGYTF
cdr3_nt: TGTGCCAGCAGTCCCAAGACCGGACCTAACTATGGCTACACCTTC

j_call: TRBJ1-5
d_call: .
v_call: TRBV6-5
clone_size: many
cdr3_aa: CASSSRGISNQPQHF
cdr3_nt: TGTGCCAGCAGTTCCCGGGGGATAAGCAATCAGCCCCAGCATTTT

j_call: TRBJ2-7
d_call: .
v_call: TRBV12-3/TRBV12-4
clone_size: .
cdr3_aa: CASSASFYEQYF
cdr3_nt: TGTGCCAGCAGCGCTAGCTTCTACGAGCAGTACTTC

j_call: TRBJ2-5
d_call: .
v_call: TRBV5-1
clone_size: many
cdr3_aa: CASSLALGAETQYF
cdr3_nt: TGCGCCAGCAGCCTTGCTTTAGGGGCGGAGACCCAGTACTTC

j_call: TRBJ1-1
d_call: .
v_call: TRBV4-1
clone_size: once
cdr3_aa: CASSQEQGRNTEAFF
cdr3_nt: TGCGCCAGCAGCCAAGAGCAGGGGCGAAACACTGAAGCTTTCTTT

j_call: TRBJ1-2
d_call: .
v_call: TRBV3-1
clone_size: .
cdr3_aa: CASSQDREDRQKWRRYTF
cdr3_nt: TGTGCCAGCAGCCAAGATAGGGAGGACAGACAGAAATGGCGTCGCTACACCTTC

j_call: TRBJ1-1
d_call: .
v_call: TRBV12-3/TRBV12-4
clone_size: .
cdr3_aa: CASSSLQGQVGAFF
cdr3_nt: TGTGCCAGCAGTTCCCTCCAAGGGCAGGTCGGAGCTTTCTTT

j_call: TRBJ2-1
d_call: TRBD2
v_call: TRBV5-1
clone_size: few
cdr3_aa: CASSLAGQRGYNEQFF
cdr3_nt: TGCGCCAGCAGCTTGGCCGGCCAGCGGGGGTACAATGAGCAGTTCTTC

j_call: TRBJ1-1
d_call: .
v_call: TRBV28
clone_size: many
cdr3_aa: CASSLLNTEAFF
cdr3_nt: TGTGCCAGCAGTTTACTGAACACTGAAGCTTTCTTT

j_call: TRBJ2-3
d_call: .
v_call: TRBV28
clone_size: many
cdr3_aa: CASSSLGGASTDTQYF
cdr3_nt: TGTGCCAGCAGTTCTCTAGGGGGTGCTAGCACAGATACGCAGTATTTT

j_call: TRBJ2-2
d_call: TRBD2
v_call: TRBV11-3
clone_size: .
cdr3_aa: CASGGLAVNTGELFF
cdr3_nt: TGTGCCAGCGGGGGACTAGCGGTGAACACCGGGGAGCTGTTTTTT

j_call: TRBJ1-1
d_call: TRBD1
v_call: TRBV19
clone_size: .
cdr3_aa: CASSPWGQGLNTEAFF
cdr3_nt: TGTGCCAGTAGTCCGTGGGGACAGGGATTGAACACTGAAGCTTTCTTT

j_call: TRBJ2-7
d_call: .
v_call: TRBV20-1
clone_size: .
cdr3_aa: CSAPPPTASYEQYF
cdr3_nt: TGCAGTGCTCCACCCCCAACCGCCTCCTACGAGCAGTACTTC

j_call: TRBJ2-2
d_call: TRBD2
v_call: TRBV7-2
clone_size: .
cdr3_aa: CASSVRAGGHGTGELFF
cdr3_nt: TGTGCCAGCAGCGTCCGAGCGGGGGGCCATGGGACCGGGGAGCTGTTTTTT

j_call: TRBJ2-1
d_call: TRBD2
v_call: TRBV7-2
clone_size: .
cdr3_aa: CASSSSGLAEQFF
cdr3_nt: TGTGCCAGCAGCAGTTCCGGACTAGCGGAGCAGTTCTTC

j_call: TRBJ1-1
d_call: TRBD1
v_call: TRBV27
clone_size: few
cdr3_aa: CASSLWDRGPNTEAFF
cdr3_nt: TGTGCCAGCAGTTTATGGGACAGGGGCCCGAACACTGAAGCTTTCTTT

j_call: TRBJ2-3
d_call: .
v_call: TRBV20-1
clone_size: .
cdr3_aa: CSVELMSRSTDTQYF
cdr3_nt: TGCAGTGTAGAACTTATGTCTAGAAGCACAGATACGCAGTATTTT